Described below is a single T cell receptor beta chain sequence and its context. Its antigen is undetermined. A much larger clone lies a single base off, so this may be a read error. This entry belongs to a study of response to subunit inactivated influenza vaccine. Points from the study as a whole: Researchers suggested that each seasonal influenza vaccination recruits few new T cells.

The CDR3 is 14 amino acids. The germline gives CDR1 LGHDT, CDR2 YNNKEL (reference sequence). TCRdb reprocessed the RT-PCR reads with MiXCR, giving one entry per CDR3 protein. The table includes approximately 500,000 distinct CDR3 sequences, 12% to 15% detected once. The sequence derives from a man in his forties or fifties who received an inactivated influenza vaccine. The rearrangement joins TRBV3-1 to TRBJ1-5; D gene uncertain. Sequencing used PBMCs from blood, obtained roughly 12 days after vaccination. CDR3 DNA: TGTGCCAGCAGCCAGGGGTCAGGCAATCGGCCCCAGCATTTT. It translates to CASSQGSGNRPQHF.